The 31 T cell receptor beta chains given below trace back to one sample, sequenced in a study of graft-versus-host responses after intestinal transplantation. The data were produced by immunoSEQ multiplex PCR, yet TCRdb's version contains in-frame clones alone and is incomplete. The data show about 93,000 clones, approximately 80% seen once. No cognate antigen is known for these TCRs. This material consisted of unstimulated CD4+ T cells sorted from spleen or lymph node cells, taken before intestinal transplant. These receptors were taken from a human donor who received an intestinal transplant.

The gene calls are TRBV5-4 and TRBJ2-7; 7 nucleotides align to TRBD2. The trim removed 4 bases at V and 0 bases at J, leaving 10 bases unmatched. CDR1 is SGHNT and CDR2 is YYREEE in the germline V gene (reference sequence). This CDR3 spans 16 amino acids. The CDR3 is CASSPPPRGTSYEQYF. The CDR3 DNA is TGTGCCAGCAGCCCCCCCCCGCGGGGGACCTCCTACGAGCAGTACTTC.

The CDR3 spells CASSLASGHEQYF. In DNA form, the CDR3 reads TGCGCCAGCAGCTTGGCTTCAGGCCACGAGCAGTACTTC. The genes are TRBV5-1 and TRBJ2-7, with D unresolved. CDR1 is SGHRS and CDR2 is YFSETQ in the germline V gene. The V and J ends lost 0 bases and 5 bases respectively, with 9 bases between them. The CDR3 sequence is 13 residues long.

V usage is TRBV19 and J usage is TRBJ1-2; TRBD1 matches at 9 bases. The CDR3 extends over 15 amino acids. Looked up from germline, CDR1 is LNHDA and CDR2 is SQIVND (reference sequence). The V gene end was trimmed by 5 bases and the J gene end by 5 bases; junction bases not matched to a gene: 9. CDR3 sequence (DNA): TGTGCCAGTAGTCCCACGACAGGGGGGTGGTATGGCTACACCTTC. Translated, it gives CASSPTTGGWYGYTF.

This clone has only a few counts. V and J are TRBV7-2 and TRBJ2-3; TRBD2 matches 8 bases. The trim removed 5 bases at V and 4 bases at J, leaving 14 bases unmatched. This CDR3 has 17 amino acids. The germline gives CDR1 SGHTA, CDR2 FQGNSA. CDR3 in DNA: TGTGCCAGCAGCCCATCCGGGGGGGCGGGAGGTTCAGATACGCAGTATTTT. The encoded protein is CASSPSGGAGGSDTQYF.

The J gene is TRBJ2-7, the V gene TRBV4-1; perhaps TRBD1 as D (6 bases). This CDR3 contains 13 residues. The V gene lost 1 base and the J gene lost 6 bases, with 10 bases spanning the gap. CDR1 and CDR2 (germline): MGHRA, YSYEKL. The chain's CDR3 is CASSQGQGLEQYF. CDR3 DNA: TGCGCCAGCAGCCAAGGGCAGGGGCTCGAGCAGTACTTC.

CDR3 residues: CASSQEYRSTGELFF. The CDR3 region has the DNA TGCGCCAGCAGCCAAGAGTATCGGAGCACCGGGGAGCTGTTTTTT. The rearrangement uses TRBV4-1 and TRBJ2-2; D remains unclear. This CDR3 spans 15 amino acids. CDR1 and CDR2 from the germline V gene are MGHRA and YSYEKL. V was clipped by 0 bases and J by 4 bases, with 9 bases between them.

This chain connects TRBV20-1 to TRBJ2-5; TRBD2 might be the D (5 bases). CDR1 and CDR2 from the germline V gene are DFQATT and SNEGSKA (reference sequence). The CDR3 covers 11 residues. V was shortened by 1 base and J by 13 bases, with 13 bases between the two germline ends. CDR3 sequence (DNA): TGCAGTGCTAGAGTCGGTGGGAGACGGTACTTC. Translating it yields CSARVGGRRYF.

This chain uses TRBV15 with TRBJ2-4; D is possibly TRBD2 (6 bases). V was trimmed by 1 base and J by 8 bases, leaving 18 bases between them. CDR3 length: 16 residues. Germline V lookup: CDR1 LNHNV, CDR2 YYDKDF (reference sequence). The CDR3 sequence is CATSRVRIRGNDIQYF. The CDR3 nucleotides are TGTGCCACCAGCAGAGTCCGTATCCGGGGGAACGACATTCAGTACTTC.

V gene TRBV5-1 combines with J gene TRBJ1-4; 8 nucleotides align to TRBD1. Germline CDR1 reads SGHRS; CDR2 reads YFSETQ. This CDR3 region has 17 residues. V dropped 0 bases and J dropped 4; count of bases not matched to a gene: 8. The CDR3 loop reads CASSLATGGNLNEKLFF. The CDR3 DNA follows: TGCGCCAGCAGCTTGGCCACAGGGGGGAATCTTAATGAAAAACTGTTTTTT. The variable domain in full, with the rest retrieved from reference TRBV5-1 and TRBJ1-4, is KAGVTQTPRYLIKTRGQQVTLSCSPISGHRSVSWYQQTPGQGLQFLFEYFSETQRNKGNFPGRFSGRQFSNSRSEMNVSTLELGDSALYLCASSLATGGNLNEKLFFGSGTQLSVL.

The chain couples TRBV27 to TRBJ2-5, with TRBD2 matching over 9 bases. Trimming cost V 5 bases and J 5 bases; bases outside gene matches: 9. The CDR3 runs 15 residues. In germline, CDR1 is MNHEY, CDR2 SMNVEV (reference sequence). The CDR3 coding sequence is TGTGCCAGCAGTCGCTTGGGCGGGGGGGCTGAGACCCAGTACTTC. Translation: CASSRLGGGAETQYF.

The chain recombines TRBV5-1 with TRBJ1-2; D is undetermined. The CDR3 sequence is 13 residues long. Germline-derived CDR1 and CDR2 are SGHRS and YFSETQ. The germline V and J ends were trimmed by 0 bases and 4 bases, with 7 bases remaining between them. The DNA for the CDR3 is TGCGCCAGCAGCTTGGACAGCTTCTATGGCTACACCTTC. It translates to CASSLDSFYGYTF.

This clone turned up a few times. J is TRBJ1-2 and V is TRBV28, with 8 positions matching TRBD1. With V trimmed by 6 bases and J by 4 bases, 4 bases remained unmatched. This CDR3 is 13 amino acids long. Per the germline V gene, CDR1 is MDHEN and CDR2 is SYDVKM. The CDR3 reads CASRRTGPYGYTF. In nucleotides, the CDR3 is TGTGCCAGCAGGCGGACAGGGCCCTATGGCTACACCTTC.

J is TRBJ2-7 and V is TRBV29-1; TRBD2 might be the D (6 bases). This CDR3 region has 13 residues. CDR1 and CDR2 from the germline V gene are SQVTM and ANQGSEA. V was shortened by 7 bases and J by 6 bases, with 19 bases between the two germline ends. The CDR3 spells CSASGTSVREQYF. Written as DNA, the CDR3 is TGCAGCGCCTCCGGGACTTCTGTACGCGAGCAGTACTTC.

The rearrangement uses TRBV10-3 and TRBJ2-7; TRBD1 might be the D (6 bases). This CDR3 has 16 amino acids. Per germline, CDR1 ENHRY and CDR2 SYGVKD. The ends were cut back, 2 bases at V and 2 bases at J, with 16 bases in the middle. The CDR3 region has the DNA TGTGCCATCAGTGAGCCGTTGACAGGTACAACCTACGAGCAGTACTTC. Translated: CAISEPLTGTTYEQYF.

This rearrangement joins TRBV21-1 to TRBJ1-6. TRBV21-1 corresponds to a pseudogene. CDR3 length: 14 amino acids. The CDR3 protein is CASSNGSGRSPLHF. The CDR3 coding sequence is TGTGCCAGCAGCAACGGGAGCGGGCGCTCACCCCTCCACTTT.

This clone was seen once. This chain links TRBV28 with TRBJ2-5; possible D gene TRBD2, 6 bases. This CDR3 region has 15 residues. CDR1 and CDR2 (germline): MDHEN, SYDVKM. The V and J ends lost 2 bases and 2 bases respectively, with 12 bases between them. In DNA, the CDR3 is TGTGCCAGCAGTTTACGTGGGGGGTTACAAGAGACCCAGTACTTC. Amino acids: CASSLRGGLQETQYF.

This rearrangement joins TRBV6-1 to TRBJ2-7; D is possibly TRBD1 (6 bases). Germline CDR1 and CDR2: MNHNS and SASEGT. CDR3 size: 12 residues. V lost 6 bases, J lost 2 bases, and 8 bases lay in between. CDR3 amino acids: CASRGGPYEQYF. The CDR3 nucleotides are TGTGCCAGCAGAGGGGGACCCTACGAGCAGTACTTC.

This clone was picked up a small number of times. This sequence joins TRBV7-8 and TRBJ2-6; 8 bases align to TRBD1. The CDR3 has 14 amino acids. CDR1 and CDR2 from the germline V gene are SGHVS and FQNEAQ. With 5 bases clipped from V and 10 bases from J, the junction kept 7 bases outside the gene matches. CDR3 DNA: TGTGCCAGCAGCACCGGACAGGGAATAAACGTCCTGACTTTC. Translated, it gives CASSTGQGINVLTF.

This clone has just one count. The chain joins TRBV6-5 to TRBJ2-7, with D tentatively TRBD1 (6 bases). The CDR3 spans 14 residues. Germline V gene sequence: CDR1 MNHEY, CDR2 SVGAGI. Trimming removed 6 bases at V and 3 bases at J, with 15 bases between. The CDR3, as DNA: TGTGCCAGCAGGGCGCAGGGGTCCCACTACGAGCAGTACTTC. The encoded protein is CASRAQGSHYEQYF.

The chain combines TRBV10-3 with TRBJ2-7; tentative D call: TRBD1 (6 bases). CDR1 ENHRY and CDR2 SYGVKD come from the germline V gene. The CDR3 is 16 residues long. V was cut by 4 bases and J by 6 bases, with 22 bases left in between. This CDR3 is CAISVKGVSTGVEQYF. The CDR3 DNA follows: TGTGCCATCAGTGTCAAGGGGGTCTCCACTGGGGTCGAGCAGTACTTC.

The sample holds one count of this clone. V usage is TRBV28 and J usage is TRBJ2-3, with 8 bases lining up with TRBD2. V trimming: 8 bases; J trimming: 5 bases; junction bases outside the gene matches: 12. This CDR3 has 15 residues. From germline, CDR1 is MDHEN and CDR2 SYDVKM. In nucleotides, the CDR3 is TGTGCCAGCGTTTCAGGGGCGGGAGGAGAAGATACGCAGTATTTT. Protein product: CASVSGAGGEDTQYF. Together with reference TRBV28 and TRBJ2-3, the CDR3 gives the full variable domain: DVKVTQSSRYLVKRTGEKVFLECVQDMDHENMFWYRQDPGLGLRLIYFSYDVKMKEKGDIPEGYSVSREKKERFSLILESASTNQTSMYLCASVSGAGGEDTQYFGPGTRLTVL.

This chain joins TRBV18 and TRBJ2-2; D is unclear. The CDR3 contains 14 residues. CDR1 is KGHSH, CDR2 LQKENI, per germline. V gave up 3 bases and J gave up 3 bases, with 8 bases separating them. This CDR3 is CASSPPRYTGELFF. The CDR3 DNA sequence: TGTGCCAGCTCACCTCCTAGATACACCGGGGAGCTGTTTTTT. The whole variable domain, remainder taken from reference TRBV18 and TRBJ2-2, is NAGVMQNPRHLVRRRGQEARLRCSPMKGHSHVYWYRQLPEEGLKFMVYLQKENIIDESGMPKERFSAEFPKEGPSILRIQQVVRGDSAAYFCASSPPRYTGELFFGEGSRLTVL.

This chain links TRBV28 with TRBJ2-1, with TRBD1 identical over 9 bases. There are 18 residues in the CDR3. Unmatched junction bases numbered 15, after V lost 5 bases and J lost 4 bases. CDR1 is MDHEN and CDR2 is SYDVKM in the germline V gene. Here the CDR3 DNA reads TGTGCCAGCAGTCAGTTACAGGGGGCCGACTCGGTTTACAATGAGCAGTTCTTC. Residues: CASSQLQGADSVYNEQFF.

This clone was counted only a few times. This chain joins TRBV7-3 and TRBJ2-3; 10 bases fit TRBD2. The length of the CDR3 is 15 residues. Germline lookup yields CDR1 SGHTA and CDR2 FQGTGA. V lost 5 bases and J lost 3; bases outside the gene matches: 5. The CDR3 DNA follows: TGTGCCAGCAGCCTAGCGGGAGAGGGGACAGATACGCAGTATTTT. It translates to CASSLAGEGTDTQYF.

The rearrangement joins TRBV11-2 to TRBJ1-1; no firm D call. The V end lost 2 bases, the J end lost 7 bases, and 8 bases lay between the germline ends. The CDR3 extends over 12 amino acids. Germline-derived CDR1 and CDR2 are SGHAT and FQNNGV. The CDR3 here is CASSLIQNEAFF. The CDR3 region has the DNA TGTGCCAGCAGCTTAATACAGAATGAAGCTTTCTTT. The complete variable domain, with remaining parts taken from reference TRBV11-2 and TRBJ1-1, reads EAGVAQSPRYKIIEKRQSVAFWCNPISGHATLYWYQQILGQGPKLLIQFQNNGVVDDSQLPKDRFSAERLKGVDSTLKIQPAKLEDSAVYLCASSLIQNEAFFGQGTRLTVV.

CDR3 coding DNA: TGTGCCAGCACCCGGGACAGCTTAGGAAACACCATATATTTT. Translated, it gives CASTRDSLGNTIYF. This chain connects TRBV6-5 to TRBJ1-3, with TRBD1 matching over 7 bases. With V trimmed by 7 bases and J by 4 bases, 7 bases remained unmatched. CDR3 length: 14 amino acids. The germline V gene encodes CDR1 MNHEY and CDR2 SVGAGI.

This rearrangement joins TRBV19 to TRBJ1-6, with TRBD1 matching 9 bases. Germline assignment: CDR1 LNHDA and CDR2 SQIVND (reference sequence). The CDR3 consists of 14 residues. V lost 6 bases, J lost 9 bases, and 6 bases stayed unmatched. The CDR3 sequence is CASRSRDRVSPLHF. Written as DNA, the CDR3 is TGTGCCAGTAGGTCCCGGGACAGGGTTTCACCCCTCCACTTT.

This clone was picked up one time. The rearrangement links TRBV5-1 to TRBJ2-1; TRBD1 matches at 8 bases. This CDR3 is built from 15 residues. CDR1 is SGHRS and CDR2 is YFSETQ in the germline V gene. V was pared by 3 bases and J by 7 bases, with 9 bases of the junction left unmatched. The CDR3 bases are TGCGCCAGCAGCTACACCGGACAGGGTGGGAATGAGCAGTTCTTC. Its protein is CASSYTGQGGNEQFF.

This chain links TRBV5-1 with TRBJ2-5, with 11 nucleotides matching TRBD2. V lost 3 bases to trimming and J lost 0 bases; unmatched junction nucleotides: 4. The CDR3 totals 16 residues. The germline gives CDR1 SGHRS, CDR2 YFSETQ. The CDR3 loop is CASSWPLAGDQETQYF. As DNA, the CDR3 is TGCGCCAGCAGCTGGCCACTAGCGGGGGACCAAGAGACCCAGTACTTC.

The sample holds one count of this clone. The CDR3 sequence is CASRTEMSTGELFF. Written as DNA, the CDR3 is TGTGCCAGCCGAACAGAGATGTCAACCGGGGAGCTGTTTTTT. The chain recombines TRBV9 with TRBJ2-2; no definite D call. The V and J ends lost 7 bases and 5 bases respectively, with 15 bases between them. The CDR3 loop spans 14 amino acids. Germline V gene lookup returns CDR1 SGDLS and CDR2 YYNGEE. The full variable domain, with the rest looked up from reference TRBV9 and TRBJ2-2, is DSGVTQTPKHLITATGQRVTLRCSPRSGDLSVYWYQQSLDQGLQFLIQYYNGEERAKGNILERFSAQQFPDLHSELNLSSLELGDSALYFCASRTEMSTGELFFGEGSRLTVL.

The chain has TRBV27 and TRBJ2-1, with a weak D call TRBD2 (5 bases). Germline V lookup: CDR1 MNHEY, CDR2 SMNVEV (reference sequence). The CDR3 sequence is 17 residues long. Trimming stripped 4 bases from V and 0 bases from J, with 16 bases between. The CDR3 DNA follows: TGTGCCAGCAGTTCCTTCAGTCGAGGGAACTCCTACAATGAGCAGTTCTTC. Translated, it gives CASSSFSRGNSYNEQFF.